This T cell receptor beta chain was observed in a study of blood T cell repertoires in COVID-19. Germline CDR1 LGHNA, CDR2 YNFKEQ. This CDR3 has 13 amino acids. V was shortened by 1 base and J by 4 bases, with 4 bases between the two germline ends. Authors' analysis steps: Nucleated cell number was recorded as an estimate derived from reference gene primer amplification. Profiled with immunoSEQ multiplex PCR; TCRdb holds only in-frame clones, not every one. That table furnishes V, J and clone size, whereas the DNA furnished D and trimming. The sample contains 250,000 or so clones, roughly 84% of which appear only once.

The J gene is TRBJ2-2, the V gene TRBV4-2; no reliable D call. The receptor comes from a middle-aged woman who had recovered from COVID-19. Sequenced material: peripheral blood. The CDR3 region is CASSQAITGELFF. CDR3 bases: TGTGCCAGCAGCCAAGCAATCACCGGGGAGCTGTTTTTT.